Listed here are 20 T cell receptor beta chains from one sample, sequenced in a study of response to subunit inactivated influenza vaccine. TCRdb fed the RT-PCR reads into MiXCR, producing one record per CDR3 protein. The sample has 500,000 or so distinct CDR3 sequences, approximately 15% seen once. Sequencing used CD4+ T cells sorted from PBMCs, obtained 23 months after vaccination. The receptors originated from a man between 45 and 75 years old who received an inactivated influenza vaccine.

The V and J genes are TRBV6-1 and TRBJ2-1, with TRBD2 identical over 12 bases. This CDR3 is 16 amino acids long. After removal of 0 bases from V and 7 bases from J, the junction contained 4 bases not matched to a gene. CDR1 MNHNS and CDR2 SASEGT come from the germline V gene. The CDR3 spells CASSEASLAGGNEQFF. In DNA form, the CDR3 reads TGTGCCAGCAGTGAAGCTTCACTAGCGGGAGGAAATGAGCAGTTCTTC.

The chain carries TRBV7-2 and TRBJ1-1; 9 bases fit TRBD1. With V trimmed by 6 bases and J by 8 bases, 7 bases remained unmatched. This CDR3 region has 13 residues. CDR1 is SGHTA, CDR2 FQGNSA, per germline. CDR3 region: CASSSDRGGEAFF. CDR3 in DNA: TGTGCCAGCAGTTCGGACAGGGGAGGCGAAGCTTTCTTT.

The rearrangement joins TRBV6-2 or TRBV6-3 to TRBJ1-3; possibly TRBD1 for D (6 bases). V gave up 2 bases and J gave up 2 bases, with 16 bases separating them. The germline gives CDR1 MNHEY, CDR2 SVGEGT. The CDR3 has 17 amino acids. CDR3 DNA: TGTGCCAGCAGTTACCGAAAACCTACAGGGACTGGAAACACCATATATTTT. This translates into CASSYRKPTGTGNTIYF.

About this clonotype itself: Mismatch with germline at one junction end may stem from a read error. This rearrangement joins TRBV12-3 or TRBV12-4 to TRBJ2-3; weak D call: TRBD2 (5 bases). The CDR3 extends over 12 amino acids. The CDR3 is CASSLNRDTQDF. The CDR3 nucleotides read TGTGCCAGCAGTTTAAATCGGGATACGCAGGATTTT.

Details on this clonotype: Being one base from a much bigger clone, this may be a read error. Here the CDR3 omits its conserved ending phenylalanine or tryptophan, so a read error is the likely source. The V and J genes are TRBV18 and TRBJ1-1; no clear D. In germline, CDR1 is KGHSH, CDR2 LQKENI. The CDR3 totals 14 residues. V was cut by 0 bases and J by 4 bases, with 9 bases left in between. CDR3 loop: CASSPPNGPTEAFL. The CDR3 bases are TGTGCCAGCTCACCACCTAATGGGCCCACTGAAGCTTTCCTT.

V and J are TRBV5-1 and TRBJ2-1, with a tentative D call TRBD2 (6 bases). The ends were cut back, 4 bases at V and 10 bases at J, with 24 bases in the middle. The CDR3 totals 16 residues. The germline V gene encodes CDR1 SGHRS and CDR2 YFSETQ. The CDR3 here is CASSLVRGAQTNEQFF. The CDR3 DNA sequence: TGCGCCAGCAGCCTGGTGCGGGGCGCCCAGACGAACGAGCAGTTCTTC.

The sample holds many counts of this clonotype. The CDR3 loop reads CASSPYGGASYEQYF. The DNA of the CDR3 is TGTGCCAGCTCACCATACGGGGGTGCGTCCTACGAGCAGTACTTC. The chain carries TRBV18 and TRBJ2-7, with a tentative D call TRBD2 (6 bases). Germline CDR1 is KGHSH and CDR2 is LQKENI. Deletions cut 2 bases from V and 1 base from J, with 12 bases between. The CDR3 has 15 residues.

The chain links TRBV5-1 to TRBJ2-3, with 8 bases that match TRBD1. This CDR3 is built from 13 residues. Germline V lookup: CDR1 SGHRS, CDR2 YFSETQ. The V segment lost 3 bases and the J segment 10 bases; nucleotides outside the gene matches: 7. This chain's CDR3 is CASSSTDRGAQYF. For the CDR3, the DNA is TGCGCCAGCAGCTCGACCGACAGGGGCGCGCAGTATTTT.

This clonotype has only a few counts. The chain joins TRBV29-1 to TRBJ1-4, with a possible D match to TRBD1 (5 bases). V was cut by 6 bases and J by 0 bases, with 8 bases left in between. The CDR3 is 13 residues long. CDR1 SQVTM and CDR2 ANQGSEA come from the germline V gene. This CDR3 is CSVQGATNEKLFF. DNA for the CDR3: TGCAGCGTCCAGGGCGCAACTAATGAAAAACTGTTTTTT. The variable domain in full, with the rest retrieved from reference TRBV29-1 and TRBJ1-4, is SAVISQKPSRDICQRGTSLTIQCQVDSQVTMMFWYRQQPGQSLTLIATANQGSEATYESGFVIDKFPISRPNLTFSTLTVSNMSPEDSSIYLCSVQGATNEKLFFGSGTQLSVL.

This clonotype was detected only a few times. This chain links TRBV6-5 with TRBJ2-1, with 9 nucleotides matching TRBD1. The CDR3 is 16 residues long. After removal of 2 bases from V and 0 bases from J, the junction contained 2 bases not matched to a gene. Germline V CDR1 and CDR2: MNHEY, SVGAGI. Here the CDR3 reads CASSYDRGVSYNEQFF. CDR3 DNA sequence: TGTGCCAGCAGTTACGACAGGGGGGTCTCCTACAATGAGCAGTTCTTC.

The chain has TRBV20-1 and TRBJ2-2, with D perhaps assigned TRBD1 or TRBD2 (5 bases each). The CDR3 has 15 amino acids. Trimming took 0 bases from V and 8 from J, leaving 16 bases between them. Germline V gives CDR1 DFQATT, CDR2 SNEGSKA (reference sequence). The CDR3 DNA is TGCAGTGCTAGAGATAATGGGGACGTGGCGGGGGAGCTGTTTTTT. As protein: CSARDNGDVAGELFF.

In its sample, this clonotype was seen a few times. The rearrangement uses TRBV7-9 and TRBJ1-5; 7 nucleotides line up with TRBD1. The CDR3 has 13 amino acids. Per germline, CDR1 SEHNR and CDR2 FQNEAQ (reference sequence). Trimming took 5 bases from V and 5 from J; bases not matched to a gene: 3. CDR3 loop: CASSAGTDQPQHF. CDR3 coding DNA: TGTGCCAGCAGCGCCGGGACAGATCAGCCCCAGCATTTT.

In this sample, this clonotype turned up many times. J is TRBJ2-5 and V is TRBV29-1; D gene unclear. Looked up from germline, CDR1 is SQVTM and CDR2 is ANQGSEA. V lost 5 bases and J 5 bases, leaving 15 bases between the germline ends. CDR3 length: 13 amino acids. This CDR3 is CSVRQTRAETQYF. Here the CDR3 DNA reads TGCAGCGTTCGTCAAACAAGGGCGGAGACCCAGTACTTC.

The DNA for the CDR3 is TGCAGTGCAGGGCTGGGACAGGGATACGAGCAGTACTTC. Residues: CSAGLGQGYEQYF. The chain uses TRBV20-1 and TRBJ2-7, with 9 bases identical to TRBD1. The CDR3 has 13 residues. Germline loops: CDR1 DFQATT, CDR2 SNEGSKA (reference sequence). V lost 6 bases, J lost 4 bases, and 7 bases stayed unmatched.

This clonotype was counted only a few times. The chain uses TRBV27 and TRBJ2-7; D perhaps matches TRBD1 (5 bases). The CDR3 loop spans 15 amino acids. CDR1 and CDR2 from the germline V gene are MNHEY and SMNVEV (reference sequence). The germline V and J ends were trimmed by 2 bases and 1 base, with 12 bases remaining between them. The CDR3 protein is CASSLLAGNSYEQYF. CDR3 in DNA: TGTGCCAGCAGTTTACTGGCAGGGAATTCCTACGAGCAGTACTTC.

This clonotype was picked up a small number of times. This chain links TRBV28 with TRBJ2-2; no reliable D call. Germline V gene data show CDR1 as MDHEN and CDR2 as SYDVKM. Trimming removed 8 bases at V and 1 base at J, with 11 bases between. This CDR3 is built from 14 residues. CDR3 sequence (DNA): TGTGCCAGCGATGGCCCGTTGAACACCGGGGAGCTGTTTTTT. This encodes CASDGPLNTGELFF.

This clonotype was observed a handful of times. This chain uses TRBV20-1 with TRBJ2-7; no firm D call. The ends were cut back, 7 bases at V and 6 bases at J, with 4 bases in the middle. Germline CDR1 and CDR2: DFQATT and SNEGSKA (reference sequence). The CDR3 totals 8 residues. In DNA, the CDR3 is TGCAGTGTAACCGAGCAGTACTTC. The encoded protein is CSVTEQYF.

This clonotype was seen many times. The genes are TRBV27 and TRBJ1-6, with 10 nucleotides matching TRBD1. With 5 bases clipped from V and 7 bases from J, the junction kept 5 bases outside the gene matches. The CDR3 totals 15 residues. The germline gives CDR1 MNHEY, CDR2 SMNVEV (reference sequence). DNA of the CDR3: TGTGCCAGCAGTACATGGGACAGGGGAAATTCACCCCTCCACTTT. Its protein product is CASSTWDRGNSPLHF.

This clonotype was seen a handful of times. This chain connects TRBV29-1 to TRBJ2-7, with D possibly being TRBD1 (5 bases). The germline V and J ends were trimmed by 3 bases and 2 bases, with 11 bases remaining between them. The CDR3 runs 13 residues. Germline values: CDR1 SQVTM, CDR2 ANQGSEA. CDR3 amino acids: CSVDRQGTYEQYF. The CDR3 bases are TGCAGCGTTGATAGGCAGGGAACCTACGAGCAGTACTTC.

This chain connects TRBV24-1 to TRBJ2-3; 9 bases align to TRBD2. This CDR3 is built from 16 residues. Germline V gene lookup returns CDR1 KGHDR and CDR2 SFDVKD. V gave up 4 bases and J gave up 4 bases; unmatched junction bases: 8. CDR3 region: CATSDPIAGVADTQYF. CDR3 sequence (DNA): TGTGCCACCAGTGACCCGATAGCGGGAGTGGCAGATACGCAGTATTTT.